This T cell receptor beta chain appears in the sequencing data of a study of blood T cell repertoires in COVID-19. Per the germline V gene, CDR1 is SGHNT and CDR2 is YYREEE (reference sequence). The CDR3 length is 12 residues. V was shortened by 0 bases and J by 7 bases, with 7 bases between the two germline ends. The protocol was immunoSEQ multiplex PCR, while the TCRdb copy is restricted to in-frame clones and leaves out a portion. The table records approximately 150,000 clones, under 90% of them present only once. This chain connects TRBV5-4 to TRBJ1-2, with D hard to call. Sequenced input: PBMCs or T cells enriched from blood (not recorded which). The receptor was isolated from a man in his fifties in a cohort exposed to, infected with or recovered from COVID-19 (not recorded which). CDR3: CASSLDSSGYTF. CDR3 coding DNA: TGTGCCAGCAGCTTGGACTCGTCTGGCTACACCTTC.